Listed below are T cell receptor beta chains from one sample, sequenced in a study of low-dose radiotherapy and immunotherapy resistance in tumors. TCRdb passed the reads through MiXCR, listing each CDR3 protein once. The data hold 30,000 or so distinct CDR3 sequences, with around 50% observed a single time. Sequenced here: PBMCs, sampled after low-dose radiotherapy plus immunotherapy. The receptors were gathered from a male donor with gallbladder cancer. The CDR3 runs from the conserved cysteine through the conserved F or W. Each record gives: clone size, V gene, J gene, D gene, CDR3 DNA, CDR3 protein. The D gene is left open where the match is weak. Not every row has a clone size; where given, it reads once, few, many or a size class.

size: few; V: TRBV28; J: TRBJ2-1; D: TRBD2; DNA: TGTGCCAGCAGTTTGGGGAGCGGGAGATTGTCGGGGTACTACAATGAGCAGTTCTTC; CDR3: CASSLGSGRLSGYYNEQFF
size: medium-sized; V: TRBV2; J: TRBJ2-7; D: .; DNA: TGTGCCAGCAGTGACGGGCACAGCTCCTACGAGCAGTACTTC; CDR3: CASSDGHSSYEQYF
size: .; V: TRBV6-2/TRBV6-3; J: TRBJ2-7; D: .; DNA: TGTGCCAGCAGTTCACCGGGCCCAGGGAGCTACGAGCAGTACTTC; CDR3: CASSSPGPGSYEQYF
size: few; V: TRBV30; J: TRBJ2-3; D: .; DNA: TGTGCCTGGAGTGTAAGGCCCGGGAACAGAACGCAGTATTTT; CDR3: CAWSVRPGNRTQYF
size: once; V: TRBV12-3/TRBV12-4; J: TRBJ2-7; D: .; DNA: TGTGCCAGCAGTTTCCCAACAGGGAGCTCCTACGAGCAGTACTTC; CDR3: CASSFPTGSSYEQYF
size: few; V: TRBV20-1; J: TRBJ2-5; D: .; DNA: TGCAGTGCTAGTCCCGAAGGGCAGGGCAATCAAGAGACCCAGTACTTC; CDR3: CSASPEGQGNQETQYF
size: .; V: TRBV4-3; J: TRBJ2-2; D: .; DNA: TGCGCCAGCAGCCAAGAGCACACCTCGGGACCCGGGGAGCTGTTTTTT; CDR3: CASSQEHTSGPGELFF
size: many; V: TRBV9; J: TRBJ2-7; D: TRBD2; DNA: TGTGCCAGCAGCGGAGGGACTAGCAGCTACGAGCAGTACTTC; CDR3: CASSGGTSSYEQYF
size: medium-sized; V: TRBV4-1; J: TRBJ1-5; D: .; DNA: TGCGCCAGCAGCCAAGAGGAGAGGCCAATCAATCAGCCCCAGCATTTT; CDR3: CASSQEERPINQPQHF
size: .; V: TRBV29-1; J: TRBJ2-1; D: .; DNA: TGCAGCGTTGAAAGTTCTTGGGGGAATGAGCAGTTCTTC; CDR3: CSVESSWGNEQFF
size: .; V: TRBV28; J: TRBJ2-1; D: TRBD1; DNA: TGTGCCAGCAGGGTGGACAGGGGGTTTACCTACAATGAGCAGTTCTTC; CDR3: CASRVDRGFTYNEQFF
size: .; V: TRBV23-1; J: TRBJ2-3; D: TRBD2; DNA: TGCGCCAGCACCAGCGGGAGGGGCACAGATACGCAGTATTTT; CDR3: CASTSGRGTDTQYF
size: .; V: TRBV5-1; J: TRBJ1-4; D: .; DNA: TGCGCCAGCAGCTTGTCCTCTCGACAAGCGGGTGAAAAACTGTTTTTT; CDR3: CASSLSSRQAGEKLFF
size: .; V: TRBV6-2/TRBV6-3; J: TRBJ2-6; D: .; DNA: TGTGCCAGCAGTAAAAGGGACTCTGGGGCCAACGTCCTGACTTTC; CDR3: CASSKRDSGANVLTF
size: .; V: TRBV12-3/TRBV12-4; J: TRBJ1-5; D: .; DNA: TGTGCCAGCAGTGGGGACCGCGACAATCAGCCCCAGCATTTT; CDR3: CASSGDRDNQPQHF
size: medium-sized; V: TRBV6-8; J: TRBJ2-7; D: .; DNA: TGTGCCAGCAGCCCGACAGGCCCTTACGAGCAGTACTTC; CDR3: CASSPTGPYEQYF
size: many; V: TRBV12-3/TRBV12-4; J: TRBJ2-7; D: .; DNA: TGTGCCAGCAGTTTAGAGAGGGCCTCCTACGAGCAGTACTTC; CDR3: CASSLERASYEQYF
size: few; V: TRBV6-6; J: TRBJ2-2; D: .; DNA: .; CDR3: CASRGLAANTGELFFF
size: medium-sized; V: TRBV28; J: TRBJ2-7; D: TRBD1; DNA: TGTGCCAGCAGTTTCCGGGACAGAATCTACGAGCAGTACTTC; CDR3: CASSFRDRIYEQYF
size: .; V: TRBV6-5; J: TRBJ2-5; D: .; DNA: TGTGCCAGCACCCAGAACGGTGGAGGGAAAGGAGAGACCCAGTACTTC; CDR3: CASTQNGGGKGETQYF
size: .; V: TRBV13; J: TRBJ2-2; D: .; DNA: TGTGCCAACGCCCGGAGGGGGGTCGCGAACACCGGGGAGCTGTTTTTT; CDR3: CANARRGVANTGELFF
size: medium-sized; V: TRBV9; J: TRBJ2-1; D: TRBD2; DNA: TGTGCCAGCAGCGTGACTAGCGGGAGAGTCAATGAGCAGTTCTTC; CDR3: CASSVTSGRVNEQFF
size: .; V: TRBV4-2; J: TRBJ2-7; D: TRBD1; DNA: TGTGCCAGCAGCCACCCGGGACAGAAAACCTACGAGCAGTACTTC; CDR3: CASSHPGQKTYEQYF
size: .; V: TRBV10-3; J: TRBJ1-1; D: .; DNA: TGTGCCATCAAAGGGGCGGGGGACACTGAAGCTTTCTTT; CDR3: CAIKGAGDTEAFF
size: many; V: TRBV29-1; J: TRBJ2-7; D: TRBD1; DNA: TGCAGCGTTGAAGAACTGTACAGGGGACGCGAGCAGTACTTC; CDR3: CSVEELYRGREQYF
size: .; V: TRBV7-2; J: TRBJ2-1; D: .; DNA: TGTGCCAGCAGCTTAAGGTCGGGGCCCAATGAGCAGTTCTTC; CDR3: CASSLRSGPNEQFF
size: many; V: TRBV12-3/TRBV12-4; J: TRBJ2-7; D: .; DNA: TGTGCCAGCAGGGGAGCGGAGGGCTCCTACGAGCAGTACTTC; CDR3: CASRGAEGSYEQYF
size: .; V: TRBV29-1; J: TRBJ2-7; D: .; DNA: TGCAGCGTCGGCGACAGGAGTATCTCCTACGAGCAGTACTTC; CDR3: CSVGDRSISYEQYF
size: medium-sized; V: TRBV7-3; J: TRBJ2-1; D: .; DNA: TGTGCCAGCAGCGAGCTAGCAGGCCTCTACAATGAGCAGTTCTTC; CDR3: CASSELAGLYNEQFF
size: few; V: TRBV6-2/TRBV6-3; J: TRBJ1-2; D: .; DNA: TGTGCCAGCAGTCCGTGGGCCAACTATGGCTACACCTTC; CDR3: CASSPWANYGYTF
size: many; V: TRBV5-8; J: TRBJ2-5; D: .; DNA: TGTGCCAGCAGCCGCCGGGACAACCAAGAGACCCAGTACTTC; CDR3: CASSRRDNQETQYF
size: .; V: TRBV14; J: TRBJ2-2; D: .; DNA: TGTGCCAGCAGCCAAGTCGCGGGCGCGACCGGGGAGCTGTTTTTT; CDR3: CASSQVAGATGELFF
size: .; V: TRBV7-9; J: TRBJ1-1; D: .; DNA: TGTGCCAGCAGGCAGATTATGATGAACACTGAAGCTTTCTTT; CDR3: CASRQIMMNTEAFF
size: medium-sized; V: TRBV7-3; J: TRBJ2-3; D: .; DNA: TGTGCCAGCAGCTTAGCGGATACGCAGTATTTT; CDR3: CASSLADTQYF
size: .; V: TRBV10-2; J: TRBJ2-3; D: TRBD2; DNA: TGCGCCAGCAGTGTGCTAGCGGGAACAGATACGCAGTATTTT; CDR3: CASSVLAGTDTQYF
size: many; V: TRBV7-2; J: TRBJ2-3; D: TRBD1; DNA: TGTGCCAGCCGGGCCAGGGGGCCCACAGATACGCAGTATTTT; CDR3: CASRARGPTDTQYF
size: .; V: TRBV28; J: TRBJ2-5; D: TRBD1; DNA: TGTGCCAGCAGTTTTGCACAGGGGGGTAAAGAGACCCAGTACTTC; CDR3: CASSFAQGGKETQYF